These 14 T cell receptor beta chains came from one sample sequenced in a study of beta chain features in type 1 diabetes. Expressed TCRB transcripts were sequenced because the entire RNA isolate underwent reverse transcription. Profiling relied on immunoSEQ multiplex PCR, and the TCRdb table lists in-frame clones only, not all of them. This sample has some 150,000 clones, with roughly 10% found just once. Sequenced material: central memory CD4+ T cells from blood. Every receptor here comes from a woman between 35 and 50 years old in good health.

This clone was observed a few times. Written as DNA, the CDR3 is TGTGCCAGCAGTTACGGTTCTCGGGGATCCAATCAGCCCCAGCATTTT. Translated, it gives CASSYGSRGSNQPQHF. The V gene is TRBV6-5, the J gene TRBJ1-5, with unresolved D. The CDR3 has 16 amino acids. From germline, CDR1 is MNHEY and CDR2 SVGAGI. Trimming pared 2 bases from V and 3 bases from J, leaving 14 bases between.

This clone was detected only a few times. The CDR3 DNA reads as TGCGCCAGCAGCGTCGCAGGGGCGGATCGTGAAAAACTGTTTTTT. Protein: CASSVAGADREKLFF. The gene calls are TRBV5-1 and TRBJ1-4, with D possibly TRBD1 on 6 matching bases. The germline gives CDR1 SGHRS, CDR2 YFSETQ. The CDR3 runs 15 residues. The V end was cut by 4 bases, the J end by 7 bases, with 17 bases between.

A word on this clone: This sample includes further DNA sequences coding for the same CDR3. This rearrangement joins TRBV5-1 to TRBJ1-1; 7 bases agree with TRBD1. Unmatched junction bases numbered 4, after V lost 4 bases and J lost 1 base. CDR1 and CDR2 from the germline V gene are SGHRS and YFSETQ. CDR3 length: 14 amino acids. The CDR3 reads CASSRQGSNTEAFF. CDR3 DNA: TGCGCCAGCAGCAGACAGGGCTCGAACACTGAAGCTTTCTTT.

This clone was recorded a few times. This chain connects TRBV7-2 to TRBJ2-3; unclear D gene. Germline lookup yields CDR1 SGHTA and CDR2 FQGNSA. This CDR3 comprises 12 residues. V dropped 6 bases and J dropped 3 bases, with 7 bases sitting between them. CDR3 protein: CASRLVTDTQYF. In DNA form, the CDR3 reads TGTGCCAGCAGACTTGTAACAGATACGCAGTATTTT.

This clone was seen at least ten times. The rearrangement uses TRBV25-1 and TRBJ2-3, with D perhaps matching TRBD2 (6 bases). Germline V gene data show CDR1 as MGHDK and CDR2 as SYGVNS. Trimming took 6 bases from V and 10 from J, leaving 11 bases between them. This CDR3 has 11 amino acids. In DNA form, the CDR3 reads TGTGCCAGCAGCCCCGGGACTCCGCAGTATTTT. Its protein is CASSPGTPQYF.

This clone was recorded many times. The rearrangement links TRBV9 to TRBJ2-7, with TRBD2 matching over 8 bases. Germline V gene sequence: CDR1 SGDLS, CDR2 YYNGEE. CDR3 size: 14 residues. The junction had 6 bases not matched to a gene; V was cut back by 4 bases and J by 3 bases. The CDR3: CASSPVLAGYEQYF. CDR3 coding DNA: TGTGCCAGCAGCCCCGTGCTAGCGGGCTACGAGCAGTACTTC.

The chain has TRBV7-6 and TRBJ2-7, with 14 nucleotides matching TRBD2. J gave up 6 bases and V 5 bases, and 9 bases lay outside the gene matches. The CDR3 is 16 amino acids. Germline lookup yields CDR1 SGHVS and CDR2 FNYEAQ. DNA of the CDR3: TGTGCCAGCAGCGCCAGACTAGCGGGGGGGCAGAGCGAGCAGTACTTC. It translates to CASSARLAGGQSEQYF.

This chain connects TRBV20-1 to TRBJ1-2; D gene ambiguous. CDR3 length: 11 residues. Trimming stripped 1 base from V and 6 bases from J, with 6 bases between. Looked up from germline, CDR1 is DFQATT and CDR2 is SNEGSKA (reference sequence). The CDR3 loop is CSARVLDGYTF. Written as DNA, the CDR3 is TGCAGTGCTAGAGTACTCGATGGCTACACCTTC.

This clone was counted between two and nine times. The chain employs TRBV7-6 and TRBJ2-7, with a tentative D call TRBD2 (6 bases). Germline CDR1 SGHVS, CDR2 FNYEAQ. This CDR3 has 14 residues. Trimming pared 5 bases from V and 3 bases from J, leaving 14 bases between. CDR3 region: CASSHGGVGYEQYF. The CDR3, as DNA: TGTGCCAGCAGCCACGGAGGGGTTGGCTACGAGCAGTACTTC.

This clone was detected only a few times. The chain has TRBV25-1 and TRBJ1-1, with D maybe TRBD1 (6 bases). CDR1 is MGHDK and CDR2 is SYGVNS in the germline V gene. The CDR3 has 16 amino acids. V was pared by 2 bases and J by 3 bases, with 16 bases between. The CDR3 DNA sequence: TGTGCCAGCAGTGAAGGGGGCCTGAATAGGCACACTGAAGCTTTCTTT. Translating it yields CASSEGGLNRHTEAFF.

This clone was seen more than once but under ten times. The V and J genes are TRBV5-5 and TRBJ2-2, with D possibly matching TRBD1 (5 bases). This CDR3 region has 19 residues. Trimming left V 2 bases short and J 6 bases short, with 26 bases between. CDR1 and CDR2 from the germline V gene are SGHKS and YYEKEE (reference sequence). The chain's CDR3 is CASSFSKAGYIHVSGELFF. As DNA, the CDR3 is TGTGCCAGCAGCTTCTCAAAAGCAGGGTATATACACGTCTCCGGGGAGCTGTTTTTT. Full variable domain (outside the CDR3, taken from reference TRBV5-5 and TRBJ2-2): DAGVTQSPTHLIKTRGQQVTLRCSPISGHKSVSWYQQVLGQGPQFIFQYYEKEERGRGNFPDRFSARQFPNYSSELNVNALLLGDSALYLCASSFSKAGYIHVSGELFFGEGSRLTVL.

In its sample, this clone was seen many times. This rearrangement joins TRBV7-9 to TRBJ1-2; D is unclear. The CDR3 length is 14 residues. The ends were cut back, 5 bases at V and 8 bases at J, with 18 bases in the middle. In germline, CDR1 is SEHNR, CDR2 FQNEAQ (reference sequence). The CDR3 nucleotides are TGTGCCAGCAGCCCAACGGTCGGGTTACGGGGCTACACCTTC. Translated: CASSPTVGLRGYTF. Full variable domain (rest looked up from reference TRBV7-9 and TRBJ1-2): DTGVSQNPRHKITKRGQNVTFRCDPISEHNRLYWYRQTLGQGPEFLTYFQNEAQLEKSRLLSDRFSAERPKGSFSTLEIQRTEQGDSAMYLCASSPTVGLRGYTFGSGTRLTVV.

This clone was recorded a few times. The CDR3 here is CASRHKLVPHNEQFF. The CDR3 nucleotides read TGTGCCAGCAGACATAAACTAGTACCTCACAATGAGCAGTTCTTC. The V call is TRBV5-8, the J call TRBJ2-1, with D perhaps matching TRBD2 (5 bases). CDR1 and CDR2 (germline): SGHTS, YDEGEE. The CDR3 is made up of 15 amino acids. Trimming removed 5 bases from V and 5 bases from J, with 17 bases in between.

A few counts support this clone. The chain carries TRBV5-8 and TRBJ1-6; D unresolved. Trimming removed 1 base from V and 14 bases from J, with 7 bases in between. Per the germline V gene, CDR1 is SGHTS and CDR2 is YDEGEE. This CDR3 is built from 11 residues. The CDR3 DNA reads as TGTGCCAGCAGCTTGCTATTCACCCTCCACTTT. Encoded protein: CASSLLFTLHF.